This TCR beta chain was sequenced for a study of regulatory T cells in long-lasting Graves disease (dated by TCRdb to about 2021). A note on the overall study: In the newly diagnosed Graves' disease group, patients had been taking antithyroid drugs for less than 3 months. TCR sequencing covered some 13 persistent and 20 newly diagnosed Graves' disease patients, 33 samples in total. Peripheral blood TCR sequencing and RNA sequencing compared persistent Graves' disease patients with newly diagnosed Graves' disease patients. The study took place in China and was registered as a clinical trial. The paper's findings and limits, for the study overall: Patients with persistent disease shared more public clonotypes (under 3,000) than newly diagnosed patients did (966). Sequencing and analysis were restricted to the TCR beta chain. The authors noted that the small sample size was a limitation that may lower accuracy. The study examined only peripheral blood because the primary lesion, thyroid tissue, could not be accessed. Persistent disease showed preferential use of TRBV28, TRBJ1-2 and TRBJ2-5, whereas newly diagnosed disease favored TRBV20-1 and TRBJ2-1. Persistent Graves' disease patients showed lower TCR Shannon entropy and fewer highly expanded clones than newly diagnosed patients, suggesting clonal expansion.

The time point label corresponds to: newly diagnosed GD, antithyroid drugs for less than 3 months. RNA was extracted from PBMCs in TRIzol for both TCR sequencing and RNA sequencing. The diagnosis of Graves' disease was made according to American Thyroid Association guidelines. Patients were recruited from an endocrinology department in Xi'an, China. From each patient, around 9 milliliters of peripheral blood was collected into an EDTA anticoagulant tube. Ficoll Paque Plus density gradient separation was used to isolate PBMCs, and no further T cell sorting was performed. An Agilent 2100 Bioanalyzer and agarose gel were used to check RNA quality, while a NanoDrop 2000 measured RNA concentration. Receptor amplification or capture employed multiplex PCR. Data came from an Illumina HiSeq 4000. To build TCR beta libraries, CDR3 regions were amplified by Arm-PCR using iRepertoire HTBI primers. Before sequencing, the PCR products underwent gel purification. As for the authors' bioinformatics: Gene usage analysis of CDR3 amino acid clonotypes relied on the roughly 64 TRBV and around 14 TRBJ segments identified across samples. Filtered high-quality paired reads were merged into contigs using COPE and FqMerger. Contigs were aligned with BLAST to IMGT TRBV, TRBD and TRBJ reference genes, and CDR3 was defined per IMGT. Any clonotype with a frequency above 0.1% was classified as a highly expanded clone. Shannon entropy was used to measure repertoire diversity, and the Gini coefficient was used to measure V-J evenness. Public clonotypes were defined as clonotypes shared by more than one individual. TCRdb handled the public reads itself, with Q25 trimming in fastp and clone calling in MiXCR, and kept productive beta chains. Here each entry gathers all rows of one CDR3 protein and keeps the most common genes and DNA. TCRdb's processing, not the authors' own work, is the source of the V and J calls. Present in this sample are 510,000 or so distinct CDR3 sequences, 12% of which were seen just once. The ten largest clonotypes hold almost 9% of the sample.

The CDR3 runs 14 amino acids, cysteine and phenylalanine included. Only CDR3 DNA is held: 42 bases, read in frame from base 1. Clipping removes 5 bases from V and 2 bases from J, with 1 as the unmatched junction base count. Based on the germline V gene (reference sequence), the CDR1 and CDR2 sequences are LNHDA and SQIVND. This clonotype showed up many times. Its antigen remains unidentified. It has no much larger one-base neighbor in the sample; base qualities were not kept. This same sample was also taken into another study, of T cells in Graves' hyperthyroidism and ophthalmopathy. The second paper states: Stable Graves' hyperthyroidism was defined as the absence of progression to ophthalmopathy over 18 months of follow-up. The hyperthyroidism patients were between 18 and 65 years old and newly diagnosed, with a disease duration of less than 2 months. The study excluded patients with uncontrolled infections, other autoimmune diseases, pregnancy or lactation. Clinical symptoms, serum thyroxine and TRAb, thyroid ultrasound, and orbital computed tomography formed the basis for the diagnoses. The first round of RT-PCR for the TCR CDR3 was performed with the HTBI primer set and the Qiagen OneStep RT-PCR kit. Blood samples also contained most of the expanded thyroid clonotypes (frequency above 0.001), which suggests that blood repertoires may reflect thyroid immune responses. In cross-validation, a model built on a 13 V-J signature told ophthalmopathy apart from stable hyperthyroidism with 85% to 90% sensitivity and roughly 82% specificity, and in testing the same model reached 80%/75%. In validation, the model predicted progression to ophthalmopathy a median of around 6.5 months before onset, with around 70% sensitivity and almost 75% specificity. A discovery cohort of approximately 97 patients, fewer than 50 with Graves' ophthalmopathy and fewer than 65 with stable Graves' hyperthyroidism, was used to find distinguishing TCR V-J signatures. Prospective prediction of ophthalmopathy was tested in an independent validation cohort consisting of some 18 hyperthyroidism patients and over 15 patients who later progressed to ophthalmopathy. The roughly 100 discovery patients were randomly divided into training and test sets at a 7:3 ratio. In more than five Graves' hyperthyroidism patients, the study also compared T-cell repertoires from thyroid tissue with T-cell repertoires from blood. Following sampling, methimazole starting at 30 mg daily was given to hyperthyroidism patients, and high-dose intravenous methylprednisolone was given to ophthalmopathy patients. A second multiplex PCR round built the libraries, followed by size selection and purification. Paired-end sequencing of the libraries was performed with 100 bp reads on an Illumina HiSeq2000. SOAPnuke was used to process the raw data, with reads discarded if the reads contained adapters or uncalled bases, had a mean Phred below 15, or lacked an exact constant-primer or identifier match. High-quality paired reads were merged with COPE v1.2.5, and unique nucleotide sequences were defined as clonotypes. Clonotypes were aligned to IMGT TRBV, TRBD and TRBJ reference segments using MiTCR v1.1. The analysis included only V-J combinations with a frequency above 0.0001, which together covered 99% to 99.2% of the repertoires. A TCS score was defined as the ratio of F50 (clonal expansion) to E x V (chaos), with BLOSUM62-based TCRdist applied between CDR3 peptides within each V-J. Welch's t-statistics and random forest reduced around 510 V-J features to 13, which were used in a naive Bayes classifier (R e1071). Sample size was not statistically predetermined, and investigators were not blinded to group allocation. The paper describes TCR Vbeta CDR3 sequencing of 130 to 150 peripheral blood samples, made up of about 41 ophthalmopathy patients, roughly 72 hyperthyroidism patients and about 17 progressor patients.

The starting material was peripheral blood mononuclear cells (PBMCs), obtained at new diagnosis, from a patient treated with antithyroid drugs. The chain links TRBV19 with TRBJ2-3, with 10 central nucleotides matching TRBD2. This receptor was obtained from a woman aged 25 to 45 with Graves disease. Donor details come from another sample of the same person, matched by shared clones. The CDR3 amino acid sequence is: CASSGLADTDTQYF. The sequence in DNA is TGTGCCAGTAGTGGACTAGCGGACACAGATACGCAGTATTTT.